The 21 T cell receptor beta chains given below trace back to one sample, sequenced in a study of regulatory T cells in long-lasting Graves disease. TCR beta libraries were built with iRepertoire HTBI primers and Arm-PCR of CDR3 regions. TCRdb called the multiplex PCR reads again in MiXCR, with one record for every CDR3 protein. The table shows some 200,000 distinct CDR3 sequences, with around a fifth occurring only once. Described time point: newly diagnosed GD, antithyroid drugs for less than 3 months. PBMC RNA served as the TCR library source. The sample was also linked to a second study, of T cells in Graves' hyperthyroidism and ophthalmopathy.

The starting material was peripheral blood mononuclear cells (PBMCs), obtained at new diagnosis, from a patient treated with antithyroid drugs. The receptor set was obtained from a woman under 40 with Graves disease.

This clonotype was seen many times. This chain uses TRBV28 with TRBJ1-5; D might be TRBD1 (6 bases). Germline V gene sequence: CDR1 MDHEN, CDR2 SYDVKM. V lost 5 bases and J 2 bases, leaving 13 bases between the germline ends. The CDR3 sequence is 15 residues long. The CDR3 protein is CASSETGAGNQPQHF. CDR3 nucleotide sequence: TGTGCCAGCAGTGAGACAGGAGCCGGCAATCAGCCCCAGCATTTT.

V gene TRBV5-1 combines with J gene TRBJ1-4; TRBD1 might be the D (5 bases). Trimming took 5 bases from V and 2 from J, leaving 10 bases between them. This CDR3 region has 14 residues. Germline V gene lookup returns CDR1 SGHRS and CDR2 YFSETQ. The CDR3 nucleotides are TGCGCCAGCAGACGGGACTACACTAATGAAAAACTGTTTTTT. It is translated as CASRRDYTNEKLFF.

This clonotype was observed many times. The V and J genes are TRBV7-9 and TRBJ2-2; D is perhaps TRBD1 or TRBD2 (5 bases each). V was pared by 4 bases and J by 1 base, with 16 bases between. Germline loops: CDR1 SEHNR, CDR2 FQNEAQ (reference sequence). The CDR3 contains 17 residues. Here the CDR3 DNA reads TGTGCCAGCAGCTGGCCCTTGGGACGGGAGAACACCGGGGAGCTGTTTTTT. Its translation: CASSWPLGRENTGELFF.

In regard to this clonotype: Because the CDR3 is missing its conserved closing phenylalanine or tryptophan, this is likely a read error. This rearrangement joins TRBV14 to TRBJ1-1, with 12 positions matching TRBD1. The germline gives CDR1 SGHDN, CDR2 FVKESK. The CDR3 loop spans 19 amino acids. In nucleotides, the CDR3 is TGTGCCAGCAGCCTCCGTCAAACCGGGACAGGGGGCCTGAACACCGAAGCTTTCTCT. The encoded protein is CASSLRQTGTGGLNTEAFS.

About this clonotype: One junction end does not reproduce the germline sequence, and a read error may be involved. This chain uses TRBV3-1 with TRBJ2-7, with 7 bases lining up with TRBD2. The length of the CDR3 is 16 residues. The V gene's germline CDR1 is LGHDT and CDR2 YNNKEL (reference sequence). The CDR3 loop is CASSQDSAGRAYELYF. Here the CDR3 DNA reads TGTGCCAGCAGCCAAGATTCGGCAGGGAGGGCCTACGAGCTGTACTTC.

This clonotype was recorded at least ten times. The gene calls are TRBV19 and TRBJ2-5; a possible D gene is TRBD2 (7 bases). V dropped 6 bases and J dropped 6 bases, with 17 bases sitting between them. The germline V gene encodes CDR1 LNHDA and CDR2 SQIVND (reference sequence). CDR3 size: 14 residues. The chain's CDR3 is CASSFGRGAQTQYF. In DNA, the CDR3 is TGTGCCAGTAGCTTCGGACGGGGGGCACAGACCCAGTACTTC.

This clonotype showed up many times. The J gene is TRBJ2-7, the V gene TRBV7-2, with 8 positions matching TRBD1. The germline V gene has CDR1 SGHTA and CDR2 FQGNSA. V gave up 5 bases and J gave up 4 bases; unmatched junction bases: 7. The CDR3 is 14 residues long. CDR3 sequence (DNA): TGTGCCAGCAGCCAAGGACAGGGAAGGTACGAGCAGTACTTC. This codes for CASSQGQGRYEQYF.

This clonotype was found a few times. This chain links TRBV7-9 with TRBJ2-1, with TRBD2 identical over 10 bases. The length of the CDR3 is 17 residues. The V gene end was trimmed by 5 bases and the J gene end by 2 bases; junction bases not matched to a gene: 9. From germline, CDR1 is SEHNR and CDR2 FQNEAQ (reference sequence). Written as DNA, the CDR3 is TGTGCCAGCAGCACTCACCGGACTAGCGGCCCCTACAATGAGCAGTTCTTC. It yields the protein CASSTHRTSGPYNEQFF. The full variable domain, completed using reference TRBV7-9 and TRBJ2-1, is DTGVSQNPRHKITKRGQNVTFRCDPISEHNRLYWYRQTLGQGPEFLTYFQNEAQLEKSRLLSDRFSAERPKGSFSTLEIQRTEQGDSAMYLCASSTHRTSGPYNEQFFGPGTRLTVL.

This clonotype came up many times. The gene calls are TRBV14 and TRBJ1-4; D gene uncertain. Trimming pared 5 bases from V and 6 bases from J, leaving 4 bases between. This CDR3 region has 11 residues. Per germline, CDR1 SGHDN and CDR2 FVKESK. The CDR3 DNA is TGTGCCAGCAGCTCTGATGAAAAACTGTTTTTT. Translated: CASSSDEKLFF.

This clonotype was counted ten times or more. The chain joins TRBV6-1 to TRBJ1-5; tentatively, D is TRBD1 (5 bases). CDR3 length: 15 amino acids. Germline values: CDR1 MNHNS, CDR2 SASEGT. Trimming took off 2 bases at V and 4 bases at J, with 12 bases between the two ends. CDR3 bases: TGTGCCAGCAGTGAAAGGGACTTCGCGAATCAGCCCCAGCATTTT. As protein: CASSERDFANQPQHF.

As to this clonotype: The final CDR3 position lacks the conserved phenylalanine or tryptophan, pointing to a likely read error. Because the CDR3's place on the DNA is in doubt, the DNA is left out and the CDR3 is given as listed by TCRdb. CDR3 in amino acids: CASSFEGPRTYNEQFI. The gene calls are TRBV11-2 and TRBJ2-1; the table's TRBD1 call for D was not verified on the DNA. The CDR3 has 16 residues if both end residues are counted. Germline assignment: CDR1 SGHAT and CDR2 FQNNGV.

This clonotype was recorded at least ten times. J is TRBJ1-3 and V is TRBV12-3 or TRBV12-4, with D hard to call. The length of the CDR3 is 16 residues. V was shortened by 6 bases and J by 0 bases, with 15 bases between the two germline ends. The CDR3 bases are TGTGCCAGCAGGCCAATAGAGGGCCTCTCTGGAAACACCATATATTTT. As protein: CASRPIEGLSGNTIYF.

This sequence joins TRBV4-1 and TRBJ2-1; 8 bases line up with TRBD2. Germline CDR1 MGHRA, CDR2 YSYEKL. The CDR3 loop spans 17 amino acids. The V and J ends lost 0 bases and 5 bases, in that order; junction bases with no gene match: 9. CDR3 nucleotide sequence: TGCGCCAGCAGCCAAGACCCTACGGGAGGGATTGACAATGAGCAGTTCTTC. Protein: CASSQDPTGGIDNEQFF.

In its sample, this clonotype was seen many times. V gene TRBV11-1 combines with J gene TRBJ1-2, with TRBD1 as a possible D gene (5 bases). Germline CDR1 reads SGHAT; CDR2 reads FQDESV (reference sequence). Trimming left V 6 bases short and J 4 bases short, with 12 bases between. The CDR3 runs to 13 residues. The CDR3 DNA sequence: TGTGCCAGCAGAAAGGGGTCGGCCTATGGCTACACCTTC. Translated, it gives CASRKGSAYGYTF. The variable domain in full, with the rest retrieved from reference TRBV11-1 and TRBJ1-2, is EAEVAQSPRYKITEKSQAVAFWCDPISGHATLYWYRQILGQGPELLVQFQDESVVDDSQLPKDRFSAERLKGVDSTLKIQPAELGDSAMYLCASRKGSAYGYTFGSGTRLTVV.

This clonotype was seen only a few times. Mismatch with germline at one junction end may stem from a read error. The chain recombines TRBV6-5 with TRBJ1-4, with TRBD1 as a possible D gene (5 bases). This CDR3 contains 15 residues. Germline V CDR1 and CDR2: MNHEY, SVGAGI. The CDR3 region is CVSSYAAGLDEKLFF. DNA of the CDR3: TGTGTCAGCAGTTACGCCGCAGGGTTAGATGAAAAACTGTTTTTT.

In this sample, this clonotype turned up a few times. The V gene is TRBV4-1, the J gene TRBJ2-1; the match to TRBD2 covers 13 bases. Germline assignment: CDR1 MGHRA and CDR2 YSYEKL. V trimming: 2 bases; J trimming: 8 bases; junction bases outside the gene matches: 9. This CDR3 comprises 17 residues. The DNA for the CDR3 is TGCGCCAGCAGCCAAATTACTAGCGGGAGGGCCGGGGATGAGCAGTTCTTC. Protein sequence: CASSQITSGRAGDEQFF.

In this sample, this clonotype turned up a few times. The V gene is TRBV27, the J gene TRBJ2-7; D might be TRBD1 (5 bases). This CDR3 has 14 amino acids. The germline CDR1 and CDR2 sequences are MNHEY and SMNVEV (reference sequence). Trimming shortened V by 5 bases and J by 1 base, and 12 bases separated the two germline ends. The CDR3 here is CASSGAPQSYEQYF. Written as DNA, the CDR3 is TGTGCCAGCAGTGGGGCTCCGCAGTCCTACGAGCAGTACTTC.

V is TRBV12-3 or TRBV12-4 and J is TRBJ2-5; TRBD1 matches 8 bases. The CDR3 totals 14 residues. J gave up 6 bases and V 3 bases, and 6 bases lay outside the gene matches. The CDR3 coding sequence is TGTGCCAGCAGTTTCAGGACAGGGCAAAAGACCCAGTACTTC. This translates into CASSFRTGQKTQYF.

As concerns this clonotype: A much larger clone lies one base from this, so it may be a read error. This sequence joins TRBV30 and TRBJ2-7, with TRBD2 matching over 12 bases. The CDR3 covers 18 residues. Trimming removed 0 bases from V and 4 bases from J; junction bases left unmatched: 13. From germline, CDR1 is GTSNPN and CDR2 SVGIG (reference sequence). The CDR3 region has the DNA TGTGCCTGGAGTGTACGGAAGACTAGCGGGAGTGGCAGGTACGAGCAGTACTTC. It is translated as CAWSVRKTSGSGRYEQYF. The variable domain in full, completed from reference TRBV30 and TRBJ2-7, reads SQTIHQWPATLVQPVGSPLSLECTVEGTSNPNLYWYRQAAGRGLQLLFYSVGIGQISSEVPQNLSASRPQDRQFILSSKKLLLSDSGFYLCAWSVRKTSGSGRYEQYFGPGTRLTVT.

This clonotype was recorded many times. This chain joins TRBV12-5 and TRBJ2-5; TRBD2 matches 7 bases. CDR3 length: 15 amino acids. Per germline, CDR1 LGHNT and CDR2 FRNRAP. Trimming at V came to 3 bases and at J to 2 bases, leaving 6 bases not matched to a gene. For the CDR3, the DNA is TGTGCTAGTGGTTTAGGACTGGGGGGGCAAGAGACCCAGTACTTC. As protein: CASGLGLGGQETQYF.

At least ten counts were recorded for this clonotype. The J gene is TRBJ2-1, the V gene TRBV20-1; maybe TRBD2 (5 bases). The CDR3 runs to 14 residues. From germline, CDR1 is DFQATT and CDR2 SNEGSKA (reference sequence). V was pared by 8 bases and J by 2 bases, with 16 bases between. The CDR3 nucleotides read TGCAGTACGACCAGCGGCCAGACCTACAATGAGCAGTTCTTC. Amino acid sequence: CSTTSGQTYNEQFF.